Listed here are 24 T cell receptor beta chains from one sample, sequenced in a study of memory CD4+ T cells and cytomegalovirus serostatus. Single viable CD3+CD4+CD8-CD45RO+ cells were sorted as the memory CD4+ T cells. Assay used: immunoSEQ multiplex PCR; TCRdb lists only in-frame clones, some missing. The sample shows about 58,000 clones, roughly 84% of them seen only once. The sample taken for sequencing was memory CD4+ T cells from blood. Receptors originate from an adult in good health and CMV-seronegative. Some clones in this sample may be carry-over from other donors' samples.

This chain uses TRBV5-4 with TRBJ1-4; 9 bases line up with TRBD1. Germline V lookup: CDR1 SGHNT, CDR2 YYREEE (reference sequence). V shed 3 bases, J shed 5 bases, and the junction held 8 bases outside the gene matches. The CDR3 extends over 16 amino acids. The CDR3 sequence is CASSSRGQGVNEKLFF. The CDR3, as DNA: TGTGCCAGCAGCTCGAGGGGACAGGGAGTGAATGAAAAACTGTTTTTT.

This chain uses TRBV5-1 with TRBJ2-4, with a weak D call TRBD2 (5 bases). This CDR3 region has 17 residues. With 5 bases removed from V and 0 bases from J, the gap between germline ends came to 18 bases. Germline CDR1 is SGHRS and CDR2 is YFSETQ. The CDR3: CASSSTSRTLAKNIQYF. CDR3 DNA sequence: TGCGCCAGCAGTTCTACTTCCCGGACTCTAGCCAAAAACATTCAGTACTTC.

V is TRBV7-2 and J is TRBJ2-1; D perhaps matches TRBD2 (5 bases). The CDR3 consists of 13 residues. Germline V gene lookup returns CDR1 SGHTA and CDR2 FQGNSA. V was shortened by 4 bases and J by 8 bases, with 12 bases between the two germline ends. CDR3 loop: CASSSQRWDEQFF. The CDR3 coding sequence is TGTGCCAGCAGCTCCCAGCGGTGGGATGAGCAGTTCTTC.

The J gene is TRBJ1-6, the V gene TRBV18, with D unresolved. Looked up from germline, CDR1 is KGHSH and CDR2 is LQKENI. The length of the CDR3 is 14 residues. V was pared by 3 bases and J by 7 bases, with 10 bases between. CDR3: CASSPDRKNSPLHF. As DNA, the CDR3 is TGTGCCAGCTCACCGGACCGTAAAAATTCACCCCTCCACTTT.

V gene TRBV11-1 combines with J gene TRBJ2-5; D uncertain. Germline V gene sequence: CDR1 SGHAT, CDR2 FQDESV (reference sequence). Trimming took 6 bases from V and 2 from J, leaving 16 bases between them. The CDR3 covers 15 residues. CDR3 DNA: TGTGCCAGCAGTTCTGGACCAGCCTATCAAGAGACCCAGTACTTC. Translation: CASSSGPAYQETQYF.

The rearrangement links TRBV7-2 to TRBJ1-5; no definite D call. There are 13 residues in the CDR3. Trimming took off 1 base at V and 4 bases at J, with 5 bases between the two ends. Per the germline V gene, CDR1 is SGHTA and CDR2 is FQGNSA. The CDR3 DNA follows: TGTGCCAGCAGCTTAGAAAAGAATCAGCCCCAGCATTTT. It translates to CASSLEKNQPQHF.

The chain employs TRBV28 and TRBJ1-5; D unresolved. The germline V gene has CDR1 MDHEN and CDR2 SYDVKM. Between the trimmed V and J ends, which lost 7 bases and 0 bases, there was a span of 10 bases. The length of the CDR3 is 14 residues. The CDR3 sequence: CASKGPYSNQPQHF. In DNA, the CDR3 is TGTGCCAGCAAGGGCCCGTATAGCAATCAGCCCCAGCATTTT.

The chain is built from TRBV2 and TRBJ2-5; 12 nucleotides align to TRBD2. V trimming: 7 bases; J trimming: 5 bases; junction bases outside the gene matches: 8. This CDR3 is 15 amino acids long. Germline CDR1 is SNHLY and CDR2 is FYNNEI. The CDR3 reads CASMGVGTSGETQYF. For the CDR3, the DNA is TGTGCCAGCATGGGGGTTGGGACTAGCGGGGAGACCCAGTACTTC.

This clone was seen a single time. The genes are TRBV28 and TRBJ1-5; 7 bases line up with TRBD1. Germline values: CDR1 MDHEN, CDR2 SYDVKM. V dropped 6 bases and J dropped 2; count of bases not matched to a gene: 4. The CDR3 has 14 amino acids. Here the CDR3 reads CASRQGNGNQPQHF. The CDR3 region has the DNA TGTGCCAGCAGACAGGGGAACGGCAATCAGCCCCAGCATTTT. The complete variable domain, with remaining parts taken from reference TRBV28 and TRBJ1-5, reads DVKVTQSSRYLVKRTGEKVFLECVQDMDHENMFWYRQDPGLGLRLIYFSYDVKMKEKGDIPEGYSVSREKKERFSLILESASTNQTSMYLCASRQGNGNQPQHFGDGTRLSIL.

This clone was picked up one time. The chain joins TRBV2 to TRBJ1-5, with D possibly TRBD1 on 5 matching bases. V shed 3 bases and J shed 4 bases, with 16 bases lying between them. CDR1 is SNHLY, CDR2 FYNNEI, per germline. This CDR3 contains 16 residues. This CDR3 is CASSEGRSRVNQPQHF. CDR3 DNA: TGTGCCAGCAGTGAGGGAAGGTCCAGGGTTAATCAGCCCCAGCATTTT.

This clone was seen just once. The chain combines TRBV28 with TRBJ1-4, with D possibly being TRBD1 (5 bases). CDR1 is MDHEN, CDR2 SYDVKM, per germline. Trimming left V 6 bases short and J 7 bases short, with 9 bases between. This CDR3 has 12 amino acids. In DNA, the CDR3 is TGTGCCAGCAGCGGAGGGGCTGAAAAACTGTTTTTT. It specifies CASSGGAEKLFF.

The chain employs TRBV9 and TRBJ1-1; no definite D call. Trimming shortened V by 0 bases and J by 1 base, and 10 bases separated the two germline ends. Germline CDR1 SGDLS, CDR2 YYNGEE. The length of the CDR3 is 15 residues. CDR3 nucleotide sequence: TGTGCCAGCAGCGTAGGAAGTTTGGGGAACACTGAAGCTTTCTTT. Translating gives CASSVGSLGNTEAFF.

The chain has TRBV11-1 and TRBJ2-2; 13 bases line up with TRBD2. Germline V gene sequence: CDR1 SGHAT, CDR2 FQDESV (reference sequence). Trimming cost V 5 bases and J 5 bases; bases outside gene matches: 5. The CDR3 length is 16 residues. Written as DNA, the CDR3 is TGTGCCAGCAGCCTACGGACTAGCGGGAGAACCGGGGAGCTGTTTTTT. Amino acids: CASSLRTSGRTGELFF.

This rearrangement joins TRBV7-3 to TRBJ1-2; D gene uncertain. Germline lookup yields CDR1 SGHTA and CDR2 FQGTGA. The CDR3 sequence is 14 residues long. Deletions cut 4 bases from V and 4 bases from J, with 13 bases between. The CDR3 sequence is CASSSDGRGYGYTF. Here the CDR3 DNA reads TGTGCCAGCAGCTCGGACGGCCGAGGCTATGGCTACACCTTC.

About this clone itself: The junction shows a germline mismatch at one end, possibly a read error. V gene TRBV7-3 combines with J gene TRBJ2-2; 9 bases agree with TRBD2. CDR1 is SGHTA and CDR2 is FQGTGA in the germline V gene. This CDR3 region has 16 residues. CDR3 DNA: TGTGCCAGCAGCTTGTCCCCTAGCGGGATGAACGGGGGGCTGTTTTTT. It specifies CASSLSPSGMNGGLFF.

The V and J genes are TRBV15 and TRBJ1-5; the D is unclear. The CDR3 spans 13 residues. Germline V gene lookup returns CDR1 LNHNV and CDR2 YYDKDF (reference sequence). Trimming took 4 bases from V and 2 from J, leaving 6 bases between them. The CDR3 sequence: CATSTGRNQPQHF. The CDR3 coding sequence is TGTGCCACCAGCACCGGACGCAATCAGCCCCAGCATTTT.

V is TRBV10-3 and J is TRBJ2-1; 8 bases line up with TRBD2. Germline V lookup: CDR1 ENHRY, CDR2 SYGVKD. The CDR3 sequence is 17 residues long. V was clipped by 5 bases and J by 3 bases; unmatched bases: 12. The CDR3 sequence: CAISYSGTSGVYNEQFF. In DNA, the CDR3 is TGTGCCATCAGTTACTCCGGAACTAGCGGCGTCTACAATGAGCAGTTCTTC.

This clone was detected once. The chain joins TRBV28 to TRBJ2-1, with unresolved D. The CDR3 is made up of 12 amino acids. Germline CDR1 and CDR2: MDHEN and SYDVKM. Deletions cut 5 bases from V and 12 bases from J, with 14 bases between. Written as DNA, the CDR3 is TGTGCCAGCAGTGCCGTCGTCCTTGGGCAGTTCTTC. It codes for CASSAVVLGQFF.

The chain has TRBV7-3 and TRBJ2-1, with a possible D match to TRBD2 (6 bases). The germline V gene has CDR1 SGHTA and CDR2 FQGTGA. This CDR3 spans 17 amino acids. V was cut by 1 base and J by 10 bases, with 23 bases left in between. The CDR3: CASSLMAGGTIQGEQFF. The DNA for the CDR3 is TGTGCCAGCAGCTTAATGGCAGGCGGGACGATACAAGGAGAGCAGTTCTTC.

This clone showed up just a few times. The chain links TRBV6-6 to TRBJ2-5; 8 bases are a match to TRBD2. The V gene end was trimmed by 6 bases and the J gene end by 1 base; junction bases not matched to a gene: 4. CDR3 length: 14 residues. Germline V CDR1 and CDR2: MNHNY, SVGAGI (reference sequence). The CDR3 spells CASSRTSGQETQYF. In DNA, the CDR3 is TGTGCCAGCAGCCGTACTAGCGGCCAAGAGACCCAGTACTTC.

The gene calls are TRBV7-9 and TRBJ1-2, with D perhaps matching TRBD1 (5 bases). The CDR3 contains 13 residues. Trimming shortened V by 0 bases and J by 4 bases, and 6 bases separated the two germline ends. Germline V gene lookup returns CDR1 SEHNR and CDR2 FQNEAQ (reference sequence). CDR3 nucleotides: TGTGCCAGCAGCTTAGCCGACAGCTATGGCTACACCTTC. It yields the protein CASSLADSYGYTF.

The chain carries TRBV5-6 and TRBJ2-7; tentatively, D is TRBD1 (7 bases). Germline V gene sequence: CDR1 SGHDT, CDR2 YYEEEE. The V end was cut by 4 bases, the J end by 2 bases, with 13 bases between. The CDR3 runs to 14 residues. CDR3 nucleotide sequence: TGTGCCAGCAGCCGGAGGGGACAGACCTACGAGCAGTACTTC. Its protein is CASSRRGQTYEQYF.

The V and J genes are TRBV2 and TRBJ1-4; D gene ambiguous. The CDR3 is 12 amino acids. Trimming stripped 6 bases from V and 5 bases from J, with 7 bases between. Germline V gives CDR1 SNHLY, CDR2 FYNNEI. The CDR3 loop is CASRGINEKLFF. The CDR3 nucleotides read TGTGCCAGCAGGGGGATAAATGAAAAACTGTTTTTT.

The chain joins TRBV19 to TRBJ2-1, with TRBD2 as a possible D gene (5 bases). The CDR3 runs to 15 residues. Trimming left V 7 bases short and J 3 bases short, with 16 bases between. Germline-derived CDR1 and CDR2 are LNHDA and SQIVND (reference sequence). Here the CDR3 reads CASKRGSGLYNEQFF. The DNA for the CDR3 is TGTGCCAGTAAAAGAGGGAGTGGGCTCTACAATGAGCAGTTCTTC. The full variable domain, rest sourced from reference TRBV19 and TRBJ2-1, is DGGITQSPKYLFRKEGQNVTLSCEQNLNHDAMYWYRQDPGQGLRLIYYSQIVNDFQKGDIAEGYSVSREKKESFPLTVTSAQKNPTAFYLCASKRGSGLYNEQFFGPGTRLTVL.